The 3 T cell receptor beta chains given below trace back to one sample, sequenced in a study of cytomegalovirus exposure and HLA in healthy donors. The PCR was carried out with 60 Vbeta primers and 13 Jbeta primers. The assay was immunoSEQ multiplex PCR, and TCRdb's table has in-frame clones only and misses some. The repertoire holds 180,000 or so clones, with 70% to 90% as singletons. Source material: PBMCs. The receptor set was obtained from a man in his late teens or twenties in good health and CMV-seropositive.

This chain links TRBV15 with TRBJ1-2; D not resolved. The germline V gene has CDR1 LNHNV and CDR2 YYDKDF (reference sequence). CDR3 size: 11 residues. V gave up 0 bases and J gave up 9 bases, with 5 bases separating them. CDR3 sequence (DNA): TGTGCCACCAGCAGAGATCGTAGCTACACCTTC. This gives the protein CATSRDRSYTF.

The chain is built from TRBV7-8 and TRBJ2-2; tentative D call: TRBD1 (5 bases). The V end was cut by 2 bases, the J end by 7 bases, with 11 bases between. The CDR3 has 14 amino acids. CDR1 and CDR2 from the germline V gene are SGHVS and FQNEAQ. The CDR3 bases are TGTGCCAGCAGCTTACAAGGGGCTGACGGGGAGCTGTTTTTT. It translates to CASSLQGADGELFF.

The chain recombines TRBV25-1 with TRBJ2-1, with TRBD2 matching over 7 bases. CDR3 length equals 13 residues. Looked up from germline, CDR1 is MGHDK and CDR2 is SYGVNS. J was trimmed by 6 bases and V by 6 bases; bases with no gene match: 5. This CDR3 is CASSERGTNEQFF. CDR3 in DNA: TGTGCCAGCAGCGAGCGGGGCACCAATGAGCAGTTCTTC.